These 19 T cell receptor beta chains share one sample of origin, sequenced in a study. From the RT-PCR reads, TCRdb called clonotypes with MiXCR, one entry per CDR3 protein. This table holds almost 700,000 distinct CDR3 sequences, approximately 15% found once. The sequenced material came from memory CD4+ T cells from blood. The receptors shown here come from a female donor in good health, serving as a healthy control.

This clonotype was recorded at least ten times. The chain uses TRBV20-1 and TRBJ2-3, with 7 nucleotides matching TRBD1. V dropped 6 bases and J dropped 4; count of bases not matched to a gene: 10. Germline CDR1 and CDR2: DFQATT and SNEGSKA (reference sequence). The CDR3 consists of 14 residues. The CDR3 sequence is CSAPAYRGSDTQYF. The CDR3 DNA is TGCAGTGCCCCTGCGTACAGGGGATCAGATACGCAGTATTTT.

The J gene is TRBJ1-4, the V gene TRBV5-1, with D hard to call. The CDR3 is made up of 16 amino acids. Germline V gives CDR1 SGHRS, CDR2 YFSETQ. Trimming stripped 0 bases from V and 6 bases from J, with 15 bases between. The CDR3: CASSLAPGNEDEKLFF. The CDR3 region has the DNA TGCGCCAGCAGCTTGGCCCCAGGAAACGAGGATGAAAAACTGTTTTTT.

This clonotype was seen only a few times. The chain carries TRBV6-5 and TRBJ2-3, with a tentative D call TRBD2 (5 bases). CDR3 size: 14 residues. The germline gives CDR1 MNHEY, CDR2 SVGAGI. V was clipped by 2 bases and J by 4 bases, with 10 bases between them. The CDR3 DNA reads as TGTGCCAGCAGTTACCCCGGACTTCCAGATACGCAGTATTTT. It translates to CASSYPGLPDTQYF.

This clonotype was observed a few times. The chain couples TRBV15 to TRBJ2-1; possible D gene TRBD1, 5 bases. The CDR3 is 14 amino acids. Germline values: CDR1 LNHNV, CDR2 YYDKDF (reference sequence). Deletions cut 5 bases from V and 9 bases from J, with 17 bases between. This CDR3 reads CATSGRKDTLEQFF. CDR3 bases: TGTGCCACCAGCGGACGCAAGGACACGCTTGAGCAGTTCTTC.

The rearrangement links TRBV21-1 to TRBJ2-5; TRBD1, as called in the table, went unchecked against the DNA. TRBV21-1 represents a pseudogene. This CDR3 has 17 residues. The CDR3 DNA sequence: TGTGCCAGCAGCAAAATTGCGCTTGGGCAGGGGAAAGAGACCCAGTACTTC. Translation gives CASSKIALGQGKETQYF.

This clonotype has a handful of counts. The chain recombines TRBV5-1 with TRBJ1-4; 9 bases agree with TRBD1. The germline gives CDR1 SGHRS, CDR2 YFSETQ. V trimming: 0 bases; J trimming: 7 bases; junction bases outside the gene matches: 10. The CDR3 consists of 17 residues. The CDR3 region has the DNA TGCGCCAGCAGCTTGGTGGTTACGGGACAGGGAGGTGAAAAACTGTTTTTT. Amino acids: CASSLVVTGQGGEKLFF.

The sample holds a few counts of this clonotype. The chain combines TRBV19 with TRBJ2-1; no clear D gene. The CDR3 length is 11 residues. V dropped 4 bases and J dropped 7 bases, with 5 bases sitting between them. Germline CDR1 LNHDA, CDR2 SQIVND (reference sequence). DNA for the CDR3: TGTGCCAGTAGTAAATGGAATGAGCAGTTCTTC. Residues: CASSKWNEQFF.

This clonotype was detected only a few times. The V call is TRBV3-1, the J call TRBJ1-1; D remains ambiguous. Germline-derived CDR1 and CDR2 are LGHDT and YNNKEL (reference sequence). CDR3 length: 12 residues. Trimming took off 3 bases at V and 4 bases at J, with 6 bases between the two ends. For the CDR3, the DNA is TGTGCCAGCAGCCAGAGAATCACTGAAGCTTTCTTT. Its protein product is CASSQRITEAFF.

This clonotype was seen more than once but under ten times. The CDR3 loop is CASSLESWLEAFF. The CDR3 region has the DNA TGTGCCAGCAGCTTAGAAAGTTGGCTTGAAGCTTTCTTT. The chain has TRBV7-2 and TRBJ1-1, with D unclear. CDR1 and CDR2 from the germline V gene are SGHTA and FQGNSA. V gave up 1 base and J gave up 7 bases, with 10 bases separating them. The CDR3 consists of 13 residues.

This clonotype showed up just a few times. In DNA form, the CDR3 reads TGTGCCAGCAGCAGGTCCCCCTATGGCTACACCTTC. Translating gives CASSRSPYGYTF. V gene TRBV28 combines with J gene TRBJ1-2; D is unclear. V was pared by 6 bases and J by 4 bases, with 9 bases between. The CDR3 extends over 12 amino acids. Looked up from germline, CDR1 is MDHEN and CDR2 is SYDVKM.

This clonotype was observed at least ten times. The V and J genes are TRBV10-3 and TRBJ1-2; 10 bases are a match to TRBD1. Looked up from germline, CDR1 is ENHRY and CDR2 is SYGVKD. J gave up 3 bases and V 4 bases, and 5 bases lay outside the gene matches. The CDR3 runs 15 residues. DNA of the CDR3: TGTGCCATCAGTGGACAGGGGGCGATCTACTATGGCTACACCTTC. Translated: CAISGQGAIYYGYTF.

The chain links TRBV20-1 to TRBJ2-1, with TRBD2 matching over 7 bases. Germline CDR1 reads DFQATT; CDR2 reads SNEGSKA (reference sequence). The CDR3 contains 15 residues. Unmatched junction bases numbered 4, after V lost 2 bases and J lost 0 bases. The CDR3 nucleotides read TGCAGTGCTAGACCAGCTAGCGGCTCCTACAATGAGCAGTTCTTC. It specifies CSARPASGSYNEQFF.

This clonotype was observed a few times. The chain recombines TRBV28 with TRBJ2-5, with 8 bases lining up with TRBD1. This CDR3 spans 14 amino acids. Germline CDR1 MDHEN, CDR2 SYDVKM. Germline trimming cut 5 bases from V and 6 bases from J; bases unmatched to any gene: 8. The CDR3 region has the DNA TGTGCCAGCAGTGCATCAGGGGGCGCAAAGACCCAGTACTTC. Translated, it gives CASSASGGAKTQYF. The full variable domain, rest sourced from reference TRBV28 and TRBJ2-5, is DVKVTQSSRYLVKRTGEKVFLECVQDMDHENMFWYRQDPGLGLRLIYFSYDVKMKEKGDIPEGYSVSREKKERFSLILESASTNQTSMYLCASSASGGAKTQYFGPGTRLLVL.

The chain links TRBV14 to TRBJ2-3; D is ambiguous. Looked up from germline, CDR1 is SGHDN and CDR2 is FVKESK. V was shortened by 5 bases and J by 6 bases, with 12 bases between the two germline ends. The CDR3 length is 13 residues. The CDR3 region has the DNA TGTGCCAGCAGCTTACAGCTAGATGATACGCAGTATTTT. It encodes CASSLQLDDTQYF.

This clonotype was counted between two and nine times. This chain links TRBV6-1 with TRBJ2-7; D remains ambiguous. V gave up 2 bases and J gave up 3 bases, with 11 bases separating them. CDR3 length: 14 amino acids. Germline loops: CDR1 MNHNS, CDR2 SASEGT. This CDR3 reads CASSEIGQRYEQYF. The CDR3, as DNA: TGTGCCAGCAGTGAAATCGGGCAGCGCTACGAGCAGTACTTC.

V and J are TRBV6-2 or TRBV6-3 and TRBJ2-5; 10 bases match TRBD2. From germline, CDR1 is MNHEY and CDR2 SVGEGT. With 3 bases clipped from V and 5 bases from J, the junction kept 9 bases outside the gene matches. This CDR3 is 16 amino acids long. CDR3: CASSYPPSGGGETQYF. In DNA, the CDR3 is TGTGCCAGCAGTTATCCCCCTAGCGGGGGCGGTGAGACCCAGTACTTC.

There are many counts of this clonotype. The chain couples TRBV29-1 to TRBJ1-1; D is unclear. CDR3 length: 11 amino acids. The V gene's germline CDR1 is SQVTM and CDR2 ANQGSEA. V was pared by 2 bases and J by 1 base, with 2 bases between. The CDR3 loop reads CSVESNTEAFF. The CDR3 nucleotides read TGCAGCGTTGAATCGAACACTGAAGCTTTCTTT.

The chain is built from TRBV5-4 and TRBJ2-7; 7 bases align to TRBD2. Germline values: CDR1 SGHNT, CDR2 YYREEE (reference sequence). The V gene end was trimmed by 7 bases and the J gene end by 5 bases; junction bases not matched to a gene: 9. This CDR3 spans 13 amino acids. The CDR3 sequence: CASRDYISDEQYF. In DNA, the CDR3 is TGTGCCAGCCGGGACTATATTAGTGACGAGCAGTACTTC.

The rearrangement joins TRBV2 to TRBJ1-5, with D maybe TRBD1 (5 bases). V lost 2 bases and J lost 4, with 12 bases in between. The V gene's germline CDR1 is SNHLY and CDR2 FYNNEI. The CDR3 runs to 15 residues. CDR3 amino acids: CASSESAGQNQPQHF. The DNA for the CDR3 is TGTGCCAGCAGTGAATCGGCAGGGCAAAATCAGCCCCAGCATTTT.